The subject of this entry is one TCR beta chain. As yet, its antigen is unknown. The data are from a study of metastatic and nonmetastatic thyroid tumors. Turning to the study itself: Patients with malignant and benign thyroid disease provided blood and tumor or nodule tissue, whose repertoires were compared.

Findings of the study overall: For both blood and tumor, malignant thyroid tumors reportedly showed significantly higher TCR beta diversity than benign nodules did.

Germline V gene lookup returns CDR1 KGHDR and CDR2 SFDVKD. Trimming took 9 bases from V and 8 from J; bases not matched to a gene: 9. The CDR3 contains 14 residues. Before thyroid surgery, none of the patients had received any treatment. Source study methods: In papillary thyroid cancer, a distant-metastasis classifier was built using CDR3 differences across clinicopathological groups. TCRdb reprocessed the PCR reads via MiXCR. The V and J calls, along with clone size, are taken from TCRdb and not from the paper's own processing. This table has about 6,400 clones, under 35% appearing once. Sequencing was done on a sample of tumor tissue. This clonotype was sampled from a female donor with papillary thyroid cancer or a benign thyroid nodule (not recorded which). Some clones in this sample may be carry-over from other donors' samples. The chain has TRBV24-1 and TRBJ1-2; 12 bases align to TRBD1. The CDR3 region is CATQEGQGASGYTF. CDR3 DNA: TGTGCCACCCAGGAGGGACAGGGGGCTTCCGGCTACACCTTC.